This passage covers 23 T cell receptor beta chains from one sample sequenced in a study of T cells in Graves' hyperthyroidism and ophthalmopathy. The source material, RNA transcripts, was used to amplify TCR beta CDR3 regions. The TCR CDR3 first-round RT-PCR relied on the HTBI primer set. TCRdb analysed the multiplex PCR reads with MiXCR anew, one entry per CDR3 protein. The sample includes roughly 800,000 distinct CDR3 sequences, over 35% of them seen just once. Input material: blood. The receptors were sampled from a man between 18 and 35 years old with Graves' hyperthyroidism.

The V call is TRBV5-1, the J call TRBJ2-7; D unclear. V shed 0 bases and J shed 5 bases, with 12 bases lying between them. Germline CDR1 is SGHRS and CDR2 is YFSETQ. CDR3 length: 14 residues. The CDR3 DNA is TGCGCCAGCAGCTTGGGACCGGGCGTGAACGAGCAGTACTTC. This sequence encodes CASSLGPGVNEQYF.

About this clonotype: One base away lies a much larger clone, so this may be a sequencing read error. The V and J genes are TRBV10-3 and TRBJ1-5; unclear D gene. The CDR3 length is 14 residues. CDR1 and CDR2 from the germline V gene are ENHRY and SYGVKD. V lost 0 bases, J lost 4 bases, and 7 bases lay in between. CDR3 protein: CAISESKSNQPQHF. The CDR3 DNA reads TGTGCCATCAGTGAGTCGAAAAGTAATCAGCCCCAGCATTTT.

This clonotype was recorded at least ten times. The chain employs TRBV7-9 and TRBJ2-7; 10 bases align to TRBD1. Germline assignment: CDR1 SEHNR and CDR2 FQNEAQ (reference sequence). V lost 7 bases and J lost 3; bases outside the gene matches: 3. The CDR3 is 13 amino acids. The CDR3, as DNA: TGTGCCAGCACAGGGACAGGGGACTACGAGCAGTACTTC. It codes for CASTGTGDYEQYF.

This sequence joins TRBV11-3 and TRBJ1-4; D is unclear. Germline CDR1 SGHNT, CDR2 YENEEA. The V end lost 5 bases, the J end lost 3 bases, and 16 bases lay between the germline ends. This CDR3 has 16 amino acids. In DNA, the CDR3 is TGTGCCAGCAGCCTCCCTGGGGAGAGGGCTAATGAAAAACTGTTTTTT. This sequence encodes CASSLPGERANEKLFF.

V is TRBV6-1 and J is TRBJ2-5; D possibly corresponds to TRBD1 (5 bases). The end of the DNA aligns better with TRBJ2-1, so the J call may be wrong. Germline V gene sequence: CDR1 MNHNS, CDR2 SASEGT. This CDR3 is built from 13 residues. The CDR3 coding sequence is TGTGCCAGCAGTGTAGAAGGGGCAGCAGAGCAGTTCTTC. It codes for CASSVEGAAEQFF.

This chain joins TRBV10-3 and TRBJ2-2, with a weak D call TRBD2 (6 bases). The CDR3 contains 14 residues. V lost 6 bases and J lost 5, with 13 bases in between. CDR1 is ENHRY and CDR2 is SYGVKD in the germline V gene. This CDR3 reads CAIRGGIGTGELFF. CDR3 sequence (DNA): TGTGCCATCAGGGGCGGGATAGGAACCGGGGAGCTGTTTTTT.

The sample holds a few counts of this clonotype. The V call is TRBV6-5, the J call TRBJ1-6; TRBD1 matches 10 bases. The CDR3 length is 16 residues. Germline V gene lookup returns CDR1 MNHEY and CDR2 SVGAGI. J was trimmed by 11 bases and V by 6 bases; bases with no gene match: 13. CDR3 sequence (DNA): TGTGCCAGCAGCCTACCGCCGGGGACAGGGGCTCCACCCCTCCACTTT. It specifies CASSLPPGTGAPPLHF.

The chain uses TRBV28 and TRBJ1-6; D might be TRBD1 (5 bases). Germline loops: CDR1 MDHEN, CDR2 SYDVKM. The CDR3 totals 12 residues. The CDR3: CAGRGADSPLHF. Written as DNA, the CDR3 is TGTGCGGGGAGAGGGGCAGATTCACCCCTCCACTTT.

On this clonotype: With a much larger clone just one base away, this may be a read error. This rearrangement joins TRBV15 to TRBJ2-5; 10 bases align to TRBD2. Germline V lookup: CDR1 LNHNV, CDR2 YYDKDF (reference sequence). CDR3 size: 17 residues. CDR3 DNA: TGTGCCGCCAGCCTTGGGGGTAGCGGGGGGCCAGCGGGGTCCCAGTACTTC. Amino acids: CAASLGGSGGPAGSQYF.

This clonotype occurred many times. The chain links TRBV10-3 to TRBJ1-2, with 7 bases lining up with TRBD1. The CDR3 length is 13 residues. Germline CDR1 is ENHRY and CDR2 is SYGVKD. After removal of 4 bases from V and 3 bases from J, the junction contained 2 bases not matched to a gene. This chain's CDR3 is CAISVTGDYGYTF. DNA for the CDR3: TGTGCCATCAGTGTCACAGGGGACTATGGCTACACCTTC.

This clonotype was seen more than once but under ten times. V usage is TRBV13 and J usage is TRBJ1-5; 7 positions match TRBD1. Trimming removed 0 bases from V and 7 bases from J; junction bases left unmatched: 6. This CDR3 region has 15 residues. The germline V gene encodes CDR1 PRHDT and CDR2 FYEKMQ (reference sequence). DNA of the CDR3: TGTGCCAGCAGCTTAGGACAGGGGCGAGGGCAGCCCCAGCATTTT. Amino acids: CASSLGQGRGQPQHF.

This clonotype came up many times. V and J are TRBV11-2 and TRBJ1-1; D is unclear. Trimming took 4 bases from V and 0 from J, leaving 9 bases between them. This CDR3 comprises 14 residues. Germline V gene lookup returns CDR1 SGHAT and CDR2 FQNNGV. Here the CDR3 DNA reads TGTGCCAGCAGCTCCCGGACCGTGAACACTGAAGCTTTCTTT. Translating gives CASSSRTVNTEAFF. The full variable domain, with the rest looked up from reference TRBV11-2 and TRBJ1-1, is EAGVAQSPRYKIIEKRQSVAFWCNPISGHATLYWYQQILGQGPKLLIQFQNNGVVDDSQLPKDRFSAERLKGVDSTLKIQPAKLEDSAVYLCASSSRTVNTEAFFGQGTRLTVV.

V is TRBV20-1 and J is TRBJ2-2, with 9 bases lining up with TRBD2. This CDR3 contains 13 residues. The V segment lost 4 bases and the J segment 7 bases; nucleotides outside the gene matches: 4. CDR1 is DFQATT, CDR2 SNEGSKA, per germline (reference sequence). This chain's CDR3 is CSATSGIVGELFF. The CDR3 bases are TGCAGTGCTACTAGCGGGATTGTCGGGGAGCTGTTTTTT.

This chain joins TRBV25-1 and TRBJ1-1; possibly TRBD1 for D (5 bases). Germline lookup yields CDR1 MGHDK and CDR2 SYGVNS. Trimming shortened V by 5 bases and J by 6 bases, and 16 bases separated the two germline ends. The CDR3 covers 14 residues. CDR3 region: CASSKPLDTAEAFF. The CDR3 coding sequence is TGTGCCAGCAGTAAGCCCCTGGACACCGCTGAAGCTTTCTTT.

V usage is TRBV11-2 and J usage is TRBJ1-1; D is ambiguous. This CDR3 has 15 amino acids. Germline-derived CDR1 and CDR2 are SGHAT and FQNNGV. The V end was cut by 5 bases, the J end by 7 bases, with 20 bases between. CDR3 residues: CASSQERSGGDEAFF. Written as DNA, the CDR3 is TGTGCCAGCAGCCAAGAAAGGTCGGGTGGAGATGAAGCTTTCTTT.

The DNA for the CDR3 is TGTGCCAGCAGTTACCTAACAGACACCTTTTCCGAGCAGTACTTC. This encodes CASSYLTDTFSEQYF. The chain recombines TRBV6-5 with TRBJ2-7; D remains unclear. V gave up 2 bases and J gave up 6 bases, with 17 bases separating them. The CDR3 is 15 residues long. Germline values: CDR1 MNHEY, CDR2 SVGAGI.

As for this clonotype: At one boundary the junction diverges from the germline segment, which might be a read error. The chain employs TRBV5-5 and TRBJ1-1; D may be TRBD1 (5 bases). The CDR3 runs to 15 residues. Germline CDR1 is SGHKS and CDR2 is YYEKEE (reference sequence). The CDR3 is CASSITGTPGAEAFF. The CDR3 DNA sequence: TGCGCCAGCAGCATAACCGGGACGCCGGGGGCTGAAGCTTTCTTT.

This clonotype appeared many times. The chain combines TRBV29-1 with TRBJ2-7; possibly TRBD1 or TRBD2 for D (5 bases each). There are 11 residues in the CDR3. Germline-derived CDR1 and CDR2 are SQVTM and ANQGSEA. The V and J ends lost 5 bases and 7 bases respectively, with 12 bases between them. DNA for the CDR3: TGCAGCGTTTACAGGAGAGGGGAGCAGTACTTC. It specifies CSVYRRGEQYF.

This rearrangement joins TRBV10-3 to TRBJ1-6; 7 bases are shared with TRBD1. The CDR3 sequence is 13 residues long. The J segment lost 12 bases and the V segment lost 5 bases, leaving 7 bases of the junction unmatched. The germline CDR1 and CDR2 sequences are ENHRY and SYGVKD. CDR3 nucleotides: TGTGCCATCAGTATCCGGGACAGACAACCCCTCCACTTT. Its protein product is CAISIRDRQPLHF.

The chain joins TRBV20-1 to TRBJ2-7; 10 nucleotides agree with TRBD2. The CDR3 spans 15 residues. In germline, CDR1 is DFQATT, CDR2 SNEGSKA (reference sequence). J lost 0 bases, V lost 6 bases, and 8 bases had no gene match. The CDR3 reads CSAQTTSGDSYEQYF. The CDR3, as DNA: TGCAGTGCCCAGACCACTAGCGGGGACTCCTACGAGCAGTACTTC.

This clonotype came up a few times. The chain uses TRBV7-9 and TRBJ1-1; 8 bases align to TRBD1. Germline CDR1 SEHNR, CDR2 FQNEAQ (reference sequence). This CDR3 spans 14 amino acids. J was trimmed by 4 bases and V by 5 bases; bases with no gene match: 6. The CDR3 spells CASSARDRPTEAFF. In nucleotides, the CDR3 is TGTGCCAGCAGCGCCCGGGACAGGCCCACTGAAGCTTTCTTT.

A single count supports this clonotype. The chain joins TRBV12-3 or TRBV12-4 to TRBJ1-2; no firm D call. The CDR3 covers 13 residues. Trimming stripped 11 bases from V and 6 bases from J, with 19 bases between. Written as DNA, the CDR3 is TGTGCCTCGCGGGGATATCCCTCCGATGGCTACACCTTC. Translation gives CASRGYPSDGYTF.

This clonotype showed up many times. The CDR3, as DNA: TGCAGTGCTCATACTGGATTGGGGCAGCCCCAGCATTTT. Translated: CSAHTGLGQPQHF. V usage is TRBV20-1 and J usage is TRBJ1-5; D is ambiguous. The CDR3 has 13 amino acids. Germline loops: CDR1 DFQATT, CDR2 SNEGSKA (reference sequence). V was clipped by 5 bases and J by 7 bases, with 15 bases between them.